One and the same sample provided the 13 T cell receptor beta chains below, sequenced in a study of graft-versus-host responses after intestinal transplantation. Profiled with immunoSEQ multiplex PCR; TCRdb holds only in-frame clones, not every one. The data contain tens of thousands of clones, 89% of them singletons. The sequences come from PBMCs, collected about 69 days after intestinal transplantation. Receptor source: a human patient who received an intestinal transplant, so some T cells may come from the graft donor.

The rearrangement joins TRBV5-4 to TRBJ2-1; D is unclear. V was trimmed by 2 bases and J by 5 bases, leaving 20 bases between them. Germline CDR1 is SGHNT and CDR2 is YYREEE (reference sequence). The length of the CDR3 is 17 residues. The CDR3 spells CASSFGVLVRADNEQFF. The CDR3 DNA reads TGTGCCAGCAGCTTTGGTGTCCTGGTAAGGGCCGACAATGAGCAGTTCTTC.

The V call is TRBV30, the J call TRBJ2-7; the D gene is possibly TRBD2 (6 bases). Per the germline V gene, CDR1 is GTSNPN and CDR2 is SVGIG (reference sequence). The length of the CDR3 is 15 residues. The ends were cut back, 1 base at V and 6 bases at J, with 19 bases in the middle. The CDR3 sequence is CAWSESGRAFGEQYF. The CDR3 nucleotides read TGTGCCTGGAGTGAAAGCGGGCGGGCTTTCGGCGAGCAGTACTTC.

The gene calls are TRBV7-2 and TRBJ2-7; 8 nucleotides match TRBD2. With V trimmed by 3 bases and J by 0 bases, 10 bases remained unmatched. The germline CDR1 and CDR2 sequences are SGHTA and FQGNSA. CDR3 length: 17 amino acids. The CDR3 bases are TGTGCCAGCAGCTTCCAAAGCGGGGGTACCGTCTCCTACGAGCAGTACTTC. It yields the protein CASSFQSGGTVSYEQYF. The full variable domain, rest sourced from reference TRBV7-2 and TRBJ2-7, is GAGVSQSPSNKVTEKGKDVELRCDPISGHTALYWYRQSLGQGLEFLIYFQGNSAPDKSGLPSDRFSAERTGGSVSTLTIQRTQQEDSAVYLCASSFQSGGTVSYEQYFGPGTRLTVT.

J is TRBJ2-7 and V is TRBV4-3; no clear D. Germline CDR1 and CDR2: LGHNA and YSLEER. The CDR3 extends over 13 amino acids. V dropped 4 bases and J dropped 1 base, with 8 bases sitting between them. The CDR3 here is CASSLARSYEQYF. The DNA of the CDR3 is TGCGCCAGCAGCCTCGCGAGGTCCTACGAGCAGTACTTC.

The chain joins TRBV6-6 to TRBJ2-3, with D tentatively TRBD2 (6 bases). The CDR3 loop spans 14 amino acids. V was clipped by 5 bases and J by 6 bases, with 15 bases between them. Germline V gives CDR1 MNHNY, CDR2 SVGAGI (reference sequence). CDR3 amino acids: CASSPATRGDTQYF. The CDR3 nucleotides read TGTGCCAGCAGTCCAGCGACTAGAGGTGATACGCAGTATTTT.

This sequence joins TRBV14 and TRBJ1-2; D not certain. The CDR3 consists of 12 residues. In germline, CDR1 is SGHDN, CDR2 FVKESK. V dropped 1 base and J dropped 8 bases, with 8 bases sitting between them. The CDR3 spells CASSQGLLGYTF. In DNA, the CDR3 is TGTGCCAGCAGCCAAGGGCTATTAGGCTACACCTTC.

The chain is built from TRBV4-2 and TRBJ1-1, with D perhaps TRBD1 (6 bases). This CDR3 region has 15 residues. V was trimmed by 4 bases and J by 8 bases, leaving 20 bases between them. Germline loops: CDR1 LGHNA, CDR2 YNFKEQ. CDR3 coding DNA: TGTGCCAGCAGCCCACCCCGCCCAGGGGCTGCCGAAGCTTTCTTT. This encodes CASSPPRPGAAEAFF.

V usage is TRBV15 and J usage is TRBJ1-1; possible D gene TRBD1, 6 bases. Germline CDR1 and CDR2: LNHNV and YYDKDF (reference sequence). Trimming pared 2 bases from V and 7 bases from J, leaving 14 bases between. The CDR3 is made up of 14 amino acids. In nucleotides, the CDR3 is TGTGCCACCAGCAGATTCACAGGGATTCGTGAAGCTTTCTTT. Protein: CATSRFTGIREAFF. Complete variable domain (other parts from reference TRBV15 and TRBJ1-1): DAMVIQNPRYQVTQFGKPVTLSCSQTLNHNVMYWYQQKSSQAPKLLFHYYDKDFNNEADTPDNFQSRRPNTSFCFLDIRSPGLGDTAMYLCATSRFTGIREAFFGQGTRLTVV.

This chain connects TRBV19 to TRBJ1-2; D is unresolved. Germline values: CDR1 LNHDA, CDR2 SQIVND (reference sequence). The CDR3 extends over 12 amino acids. Trimming removed 4 bases from V and 4 bases from J, with 7 bases in between. The CDR3 region has the DNA TGTGCCAGTAGTACGAATTCCTATGGCTACACCTTC. Amino acid sequence: CASSTNSYGYTF.

This clone has only one observation. The rearrangement links TRBV2 to TRBJ2-7; either TRBD1 or TRBD2 may fit D (5 bases each). The CDR3 runs 13 residues. CDR1 and CDR2 (germline): SNHLY, FYNNEI. Between the trimmed V and J ends, which lost 7 bases and 3 bases, there was a span of 13 bases. For the CDR3, the DNA is TGTGCCAGCAAGGGACCCCCTCTCTACGAGCAGTACTTC. Its protein product is CASKGPPLYEQYF.

The V gene is TRBV29-1, the J gene TRBJ1-2; D perhaps matches TRBD1 (6 bases). Germline V gives CDR1 SQVTM, CDR2 ANQGSEA. V was shortened by 7 bases and J by 3 bases, with 21 bases between the two germline ends. The CDR3 sequence is 15 residues long. CDR3 protein: CSAILQGNGDYGYTF. For the CDR3, the DNA is TGCAGCGCAATACTACAGGGTAACGGTGACTATGGCTACACCTTC.

The rearrangement links TRBV7-6 to TRBJ2-7; 7 bases match TRBD2. CDR1 is SGHVS, CDR2 FNYEAQ, per germline. V lost 1 base and J lost 6; bases outside the gene matches: 6. This CDR3 contains 14 residues. CDR3 amino acids: CASSLVVGGGEQYF. DNA for the CDR3: TGTGCCAGCAGCTTAGTGGTAGGCGGGGGCGAGCAGTACTTC.

V usage is TRBV9 and J usage is TRBJ2-1; 9 nucleotides agree with TRBD2. Germline CDR1 is SGDLS and CDR2 is YYNGEE. J lost 3 bases, V lost 0 bases, and 4 bases had no gene match. The CDR3 sequence is 16 residues long. The CDR3 DNA reads TGTGCCAGCAGCGTAGGGCGGGGGGGCCTCTACAATGAGCAGTTCTTC. Encoded protein: CASSVGRGGLYNEQFF. The full variable domain, in which reference TRBV9 and TRBJ2-1 provide the parts outside the CDR3, is DSGVTQTPKHLITATGQRVTLRCSPRSGDLSVYWYQQSLDQGLQFLIQYYNGEERAKGNILERFSAQQFPDLHSELNLSSLELGDSALYFCASSVGRGGLYNEQFFGPGTRLTVL.